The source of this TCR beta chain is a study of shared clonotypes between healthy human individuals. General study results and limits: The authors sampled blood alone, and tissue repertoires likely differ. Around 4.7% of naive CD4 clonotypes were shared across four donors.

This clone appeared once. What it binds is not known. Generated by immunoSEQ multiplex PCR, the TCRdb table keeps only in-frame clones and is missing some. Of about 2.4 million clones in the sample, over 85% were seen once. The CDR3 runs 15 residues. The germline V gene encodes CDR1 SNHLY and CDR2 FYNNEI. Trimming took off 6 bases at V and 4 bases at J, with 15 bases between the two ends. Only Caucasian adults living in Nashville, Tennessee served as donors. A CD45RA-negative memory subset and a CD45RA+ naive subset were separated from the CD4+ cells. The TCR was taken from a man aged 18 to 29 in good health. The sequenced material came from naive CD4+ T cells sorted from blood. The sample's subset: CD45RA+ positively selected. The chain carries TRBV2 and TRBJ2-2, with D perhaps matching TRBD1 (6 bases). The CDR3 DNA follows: TGTGCCAGCAGGTACAGGGTAGCGCTCACCGGGGAGCTGTTTTTT. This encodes CASRYRVALTGELFF.